The T cell receptor beta chain under discussion was sequenced for a study of blood T cell repertoires in COVID-19. Looking at the study overall: COVID-19 samples collected from the United States, Italy and Spain covered acute and convalescent phases. In each case, the material was cDNA or gDNA derived from T cells, B-cell-depleted T cells, or PBMCs.

In germline, CDR1 is SGHRS, CDR2 YFSETQ. The CDR3 totals 14 residues. With 0 bases removed from V and 4 bases from J, the gap between germline ends came to 10 bases. In the authors' workflow: Nucleated cell number was recorded as an estimate derived from reference gene primer amplification. Some clones are missing from TCRdb's copy, which holds only in-frame ones; the method was immunoSEQ multiplex PCR. The DNA gave D and trimming, while V, J and clone size come from that table. Of 130,000 to 150,000 clones listed, 84% are singletons. The clonotype originates from a human donor in a cohort sampled during active COVID-19. This sequence joins TRBV5-1 and TRBJ1-2; D gene unclear. Sequencing input: peripheral blood. Here the CDR3 DNA reads TGCGCCAGCAGCTTGGGGGAGGGAGGCTATGGCTACACCTTC. This gives the protein CASSLGEGGYGYTF.